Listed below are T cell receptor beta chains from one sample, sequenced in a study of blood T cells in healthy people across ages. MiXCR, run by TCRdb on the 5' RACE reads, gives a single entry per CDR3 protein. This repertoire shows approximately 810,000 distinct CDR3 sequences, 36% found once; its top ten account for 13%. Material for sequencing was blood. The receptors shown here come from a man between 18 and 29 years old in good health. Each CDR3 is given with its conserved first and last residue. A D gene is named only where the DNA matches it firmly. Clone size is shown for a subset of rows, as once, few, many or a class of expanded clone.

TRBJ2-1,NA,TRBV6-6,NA,TGTGCCAGCAGTTACTCCGGGACTCCCTACAATGAGCAGTTCTTC,CASSYSGTPYNEQFF
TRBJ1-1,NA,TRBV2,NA,TGTGCCAGCAGCCCTAAGGGGGTTCGAACTGAAGCTTTCTTT,CASSPKGVRTEAFF
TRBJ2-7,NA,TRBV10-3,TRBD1,TGTGCCATCACTCCGACAGGGGATGCTCACGAGCAGTACTTC,CAITPTGDAHEQYF
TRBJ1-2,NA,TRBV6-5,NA,TGTGCCAGCAGTCACTCGACGGGAACGACAGGCTATGGCTACACCTTC,CASSHSTGTTGYGYTF
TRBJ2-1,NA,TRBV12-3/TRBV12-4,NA,TGTGCCAGCAGCCGAGTTGCTAGCGCCTTTAACTCTTACAATGAGCAGTTCTTC,CASSRVASAFNSYNEQFF
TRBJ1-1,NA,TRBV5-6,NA,TGTGCCAGCAGTCCGGCAGGCAGAGAGAACACTGAAGCTTTCTTT,CASSPAGRENTEAFF
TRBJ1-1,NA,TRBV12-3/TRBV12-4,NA,TGTGCCAGCAGTCGGAGGGATTCCCTCACTGAAGCTTTCTTT,CASSRRDSLTEAFF
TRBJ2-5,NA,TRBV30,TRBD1,TGTGCCTGGAGTTCCCTCGGACAGGGCCAGTACTTC,CAWSSLGQGQYF
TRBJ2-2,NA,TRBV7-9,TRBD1,TGTGCCGCAGGGACAGGGACGAACACCGGGGAGCTGTTTTTT,CAAGTGTNTGELFF
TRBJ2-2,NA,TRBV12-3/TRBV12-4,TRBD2,TGTGCCAGCAGTTTATACGGGGGGTCCGGCGGGGAGCTGTTTTTT,CASSLYGGSGGELFF
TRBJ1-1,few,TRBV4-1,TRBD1,TGCGCCAGCAGCCAAGATGCAGGGGGCGGCACTGAAGCTTTCTTT,CASSQDAGGGTEAFF
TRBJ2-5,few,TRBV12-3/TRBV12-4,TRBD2,TGTGCCAGCAGCACCGGGACTAGCCGCTTGGGGACCCAGTACTTC,CASSTGTSRLGTQYF
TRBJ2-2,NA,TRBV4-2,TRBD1,TGTGCCAGCAGCCAAAACGGACAGGGATCTGGGGAGCTGTTTTTT,CASSQNGQGSGELFF
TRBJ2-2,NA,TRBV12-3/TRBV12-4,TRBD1,TGTGCCAGCAGCTCGGGACAGGGGACCGGGGAGCTGTTTTTT,CASSSGQGTGELFF
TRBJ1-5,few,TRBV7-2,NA,TGTGCCAGCAGCTTCTACAGGGATAGCAATCAGCCCCAGCATTTT,CASSFYRDSNQPQHF
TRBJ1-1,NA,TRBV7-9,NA,TGTGCCAGCAGCCCCAGACCAAGTGGAGCTTTCTTT,CASSPRPSGAFF
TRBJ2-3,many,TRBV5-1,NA,TGCGCCAGCAGCTTGGATGGCAGAATTAGCACAGATACGCAGTATTTT,CASSLDGRISTDTQYF
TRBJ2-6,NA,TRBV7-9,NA,TGTGCCAGCAGCTTAAAGCCGGCGGATAGCGCTGGGGCCAACGTCCTGACTTTC,CASSLKPADSAGANVLTF
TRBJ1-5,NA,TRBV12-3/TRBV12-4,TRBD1,TGTGCCAGCAGCCCCCGCCAGGGGGATTATAGCGATCAGCCCCAGCATTTT,CASSPRQGDYSDQPQHF
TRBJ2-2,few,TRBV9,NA,TGTGCCAGCAGCGTAGGAGGGACAATTACGAACACCGGGGAGCTGTTTTTT,CASSVGGTITNTGELFF
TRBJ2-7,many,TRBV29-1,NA,TGCAGCGCTTCCGACTCCTACGAGCAGTACTTC,CSASDSYEQYF
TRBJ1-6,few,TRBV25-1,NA,TGTGCCAGCAGGAAGGACGGGAGGTCTTCACCCCTCCACTTT,CASRKDGRSSPLHF
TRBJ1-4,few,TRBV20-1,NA,TGCAGTGCTAGACCGGGGGAAGTTGGAAAACTGTTTTTT,CSARPGEVGKLFF
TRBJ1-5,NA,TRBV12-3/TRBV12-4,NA,TGTGCCAGCAACCACGGACGGCGGGAGCCCCAGCATTTT,CASNHGRREPQHF
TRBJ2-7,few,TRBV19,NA,TGTGCCAGTAGCCCGACGGGCGGGGAGCAGTACTTC,CASSPTGGEQYF
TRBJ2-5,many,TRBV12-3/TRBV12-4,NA,TGTGCCAGCAGACCAAGGGGGTACCAAGAGACCCAGTACTTC,CASRPRGYQETQYF
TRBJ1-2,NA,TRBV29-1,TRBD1,TGCAGCGTCGATCCAGGGGGATCTGCTGGCTACACCTTC,CSVDPGGSAGYTF
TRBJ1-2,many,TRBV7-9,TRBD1,TGTGCCAGCAGCCCGCGGACAGGTCTTGGCTACACCTTC,CASSPRTGLGYTF
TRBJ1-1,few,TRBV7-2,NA,TGTGCCAGCAGCTTAGGAGCAGGCCCTTTCTTT,CASSLGAGPFF
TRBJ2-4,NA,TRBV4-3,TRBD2,TGCGCCAGCAGCCAAGGACTAGCGGGGGATCGTGAGCAGTACTTC,CASSQGLAGDREQYF
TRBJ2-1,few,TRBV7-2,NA,TGTGCCAGCAGCTTATCCGCAGGGACTTACAATGAGCAGTTCTTC,CASSLSAGTYNEQFF
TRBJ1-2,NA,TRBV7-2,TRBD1,TGTGCCAGCAGCCCAGGGGGACAGGGTCTATATGGCTACACCTTC,CASSPGGQGLYGYTF
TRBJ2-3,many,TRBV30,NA,TGTGCCTGGAGTGTACTGTCCACAGATACGCAGTATTTT,CAWSVLSTDTQYF
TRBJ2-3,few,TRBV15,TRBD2,TGTGCCACCAGCAGCCCCAGCGGGGGACTCACAGATACGCAGTATTTT,CATSSPSGGLTDTQYF
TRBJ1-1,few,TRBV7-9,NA,TGTGCCAGCAGCTCCACAGGGAAATTATTTGATGCTTTCTTT,CASSSTGKLFDAFF
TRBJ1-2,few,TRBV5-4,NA,TGTGCCAGCAGCTTCAGGGGTGCGGGGGGCTATGGCTACACCTTC,CASSFRGAGGYGYTF
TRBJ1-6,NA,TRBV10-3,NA,TGTGCCATCAGTGAGGGCCTATGGAGTTCACCCCTCCACTTT,CAISEGLWSSPLHF
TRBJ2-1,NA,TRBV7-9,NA,TGTGCCAGCAGCCGGTCGGCGGACAATGAGCAGTTCTTC,CASSRSADNEQFF
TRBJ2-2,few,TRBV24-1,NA,TGTGCCACCAGTGATTTAGCGGACAGTTTCACCGGGGAGCTGTTTTTT,CATSDLADSFTGELFF
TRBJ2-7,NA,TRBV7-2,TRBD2,TGTGCCAGCAGCTTACAAGCGGGAGCAAACGAGCAGTACTTC,CASSLQAGANEQYF
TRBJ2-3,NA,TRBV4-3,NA,TGCGCCGGCAGCCAGCTAGGCCCGGGGATCACAGATACGCAGTATTTT,CAGSQLGPGITDTQYF
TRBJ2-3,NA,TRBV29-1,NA,TGCAGCGCCGGACAGACCAACACAGATACGCAGTATTTT,CSAGQTNTDTQYF
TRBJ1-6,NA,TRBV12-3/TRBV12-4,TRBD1,TGTGCCAGCAGTTTGGGGACAGACCCTCGGGATTCACCCCCCCACTTT,CASSLGTDPRDSPPHF
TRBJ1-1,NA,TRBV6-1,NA,TGTGCCAGCAAATATGAGGGGCGTCGGAACACTGAAGCTTTCTTT,CASKYEGRRNTEAFF
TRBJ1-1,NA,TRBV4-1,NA,TGCGCCAGCAGCCAGGGACGGGACATGAACACTGAAGCTTTCTTT,CASSQGRDMNTEAFF
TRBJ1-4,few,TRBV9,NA,TGTGCCAGCAGCGCCTCCGGGACGGAGAATGAAAAACTGTTTTTT,CASSASGTENEKLFF
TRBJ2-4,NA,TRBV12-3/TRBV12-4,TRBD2,TGTGCCAGCTTCCCCTCCGGGGGTAGCGGGGGGGCAGGAAACATTCAGTACTTC,CASFPSGGSGGAGNIQYF
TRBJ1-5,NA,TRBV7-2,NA,TGTGCCAGCAGCTTGAGTTTACAGCCCCAGCATTTT,CASSLSLQPQHF
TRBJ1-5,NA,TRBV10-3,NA,TGTGCCATCGGGGTTAGCAGCGGCAATCAGCCCCAGCATTTT,CAIGVSSGNQPQHF
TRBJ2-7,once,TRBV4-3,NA,TGCGCCAGCAGCCAAGTCGGAGGGTCCGCAGACTCCTACGAGCAGTACTTC,CASSQVGGSADSYEQYF
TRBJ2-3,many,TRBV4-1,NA,TGCGCCAGCAGCCAAGTGGCCGGGGTTACAGATACGCAGTATTTT,CASSQVAGVTDTQYF
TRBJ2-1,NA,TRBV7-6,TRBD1,TGTGCCAGCAGCCCCACGGGACAGGGTTTTAATGAGCAGTTCTTC,CASSPTGQGFNEQFF
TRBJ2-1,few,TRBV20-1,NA,TGCAGTGCTAGACTAGGGGGCCGGGGGAATGAGCAGTTCTTC,CSARLGGRGNEQFF
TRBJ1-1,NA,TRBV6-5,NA,TGTGCCAGCAGTTACTCGTTTACGTTGGGGACAAGTGAAGCTTTCTTT,CASSYSFTLGTSEAFF
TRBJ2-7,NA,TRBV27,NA,TGTGCCAGCAGTCCCCGTCAGGGAGCATCTCACGAGCAGTACTTC,CASSPRQGASHEQYF
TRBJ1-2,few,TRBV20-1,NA,TGCAGTGCTAGGTCGGTCCCCTCGACGGGGTCTGGCTACACCTTC,CSARSVPSTGSGYTF